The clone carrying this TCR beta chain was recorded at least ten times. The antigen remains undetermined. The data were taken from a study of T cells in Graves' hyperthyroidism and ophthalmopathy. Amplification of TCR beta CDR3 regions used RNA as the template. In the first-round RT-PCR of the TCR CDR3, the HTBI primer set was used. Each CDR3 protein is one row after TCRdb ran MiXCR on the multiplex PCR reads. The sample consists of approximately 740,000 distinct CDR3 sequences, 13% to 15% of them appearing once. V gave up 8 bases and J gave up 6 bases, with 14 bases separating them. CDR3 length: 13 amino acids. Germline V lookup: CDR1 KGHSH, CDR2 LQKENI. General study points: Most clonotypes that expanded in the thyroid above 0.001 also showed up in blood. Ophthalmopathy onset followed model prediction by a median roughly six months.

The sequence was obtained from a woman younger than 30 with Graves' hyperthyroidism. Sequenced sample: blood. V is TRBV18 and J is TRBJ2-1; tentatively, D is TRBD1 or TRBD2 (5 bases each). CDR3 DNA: TGTGCCAGCAGCCCCGGGACCTCCAATGAGCAGTTCTTC. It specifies CASSPGTSNEQFF.